These 28 T cell receptor beta chains share one sample of origin, sequenced in a study of metastatic and nonmetastatic thyroid tumors. From the PCR reads, TCRdb re-called clones with MiXCR. The table lists fewer than 45,000 clones, roughly 14% of them singletons. Treatment of any kind had been given to no patient before thyroid surgery. The specimen was blood. These TCRs come from a female donor with papillary thyroid cancer or a benign thyroid nodule (not recorded which). Some clones in this sample may be carry-over from other donors' samples.

This clone was seen repeatedly, ten times or more. The V and J genes are TRBV7-9 and TRBJ1-2; 8 nucleotides line up with TRBD1. The junction had 10 bases not matched to a gene; V was cut back by 5 bases and J by 8 bases. Germline V gene sequence: CDR1 SEHNR, CDR2 FQNEAQ (reference sequence). CDR3 size: 14 residues. The CDR3 nucleotides are TGTGCCAGCAGCCCCTGGACAGGGATAGGCGGCTACACCTTC. This encodes CASSPWTGIGGYTF.

This clone was seen repeatedly, ten times or more. This rearrangement joins TRBV6-1 to TRBJ2-7; the D gene is possibly TRBD1 (6 bases). Germline lookup yields CDR1 MNHNS and CDR2 SASEGT. The CDR3 length is 11 residues. Trimming shortened V by 8 bases and J by 6 bases, and 11 bases separated the two germline ends. CDR3 in DNA: TGTGCCAGCGGCACAGGGCCCGAGCAGTACTTC. This encodes CASGTGPEQYF.

This clone was counted many times. The chain recombines TRBV9 with TRBJ2-2, with TRBD1 identical over 7 bases. J lost 5 bases, V lost 0 bases, and 1 base had no gene match. Germline V lookup: CDR1 SGDLS, CDR2 YYNGEE. The CDR3 extends over 14 amino acids. CDR3 coding DNA: TGTGCCAGCAGCGTAGAGGGGGCGACCGGGGAGCTGTTTTTT. Protein product: CASSVEGATGELFF.

As concerns this clone: A single base separates this from a much larger clone, so it may be a read error. The chain couples TRBV5-6 to TRBJ2-5; tentative D call: TRBD1 (5 bases). CDR3 length: 14 residues. Germline assignment: CDR1 SGHDT and CDR2 YYEEEE. The CDR3 is CSSSLEQVQETQYF. CDR3 coding DNA: TGTTCCAGCAGCTTGGAACAGGTCCAAGAGACCCAGTACTTC.

This clone has at least ten counts. The chain joins TRBV5-1 to TRBJ2-1; D is uncertain. The CDR3 runs to 13 residues. The germline V gene has CDR1 SGHRS and CDR2 YFSETQ. Trimming stripped 5 bases from V and 7 bases from J, with 13 bases between. The CDR3 sequence: CASSIGDTNEQFF. DNA of the CDR3: TGCGCCAGCAGTATTGGTGATACAAATGAGCAGTTCTTC.

This clone was seen repeatedly, ten times or more. The CDR3 DNA reads as TGTGCCAGCAGTACTAGCGGGAGGGGAAACTACAATGAGCAGTTCTTC. Amino acids: CASSTSGRGNYNEQFF. The gene calls are TRBV12-3 or TRBV12-4 and TRBJ2-1, with 13 nucleotides matching TRBD2. V was clipped by 5 bases and J by 3 bases; unmatched bases: 4. CDR3 length: 16 amino acids.

This clone is medium-sized within its sample. The chain joins TRBV6-7 to TRBJ2-1; the D gene is possibly TRBD1 (7 bases). TRBV6-7 is designated an ORF whose function remains uncertain. The CDR3 runs 15 residues. V was trimmed by 2 bases and J by 7 bases, leaving 15 bases between them. The chain's CDR3 is CASSYEAGGWNEQFF. The CDR3 DNA is TGTGCCAGCAGTTACGAGGCAGGGGGGTGGAATGAGCAGTTCTTC.

This clone came up many times. The V call is TRBV28, the J call TRBJ1-2; D gene unclear. Trimming removed 3 bases at V and 2 bases at J, with 13 bases between. The CDR3 sequence is 15 residues long. CDR1 MDHEN and CDR2 SYDVKM come from the germline V gene. The CDR3 protein is CASSFRALLNYGYTF. The DNA of the CDR3 is TGTGCCAGCAGTTTTCGCGCGCTGCTGAACTATGGCTACACCTTC.

The chain uses TRBV11-2 and TRBJ2-3; D call uncertain. Germline V gene sequence: CDR1 SGHAT, CDR2 FQNNGV. CDR3 length: 13 residues. With 5 bases removed from V and 4 bases from J, the gap between germline ends came to 10 bases. CDR3 residues: CASSRNRADTQYF. Here the CDR3 DNA reads TGTGCCAGCAGCCGAAATCGGGCAGATACGCAGTATTTT.

In its sample, this clone was seen many times. This chain uses TRBV19 with TRBJ1-6; D might be TRBD1 (5 bases). Germline V lookup: CDR1 LNHDA, CDR2 SQIVND (reference sequence). This CDR3 spans 15 amino acids. Between the trimmed V and J ends, which lost 7 bases and 0 bases, there was a span of 10 bases. The CDR3 sequence: CASNPGNSYNSPLHF. The CDR3 region has the DNA TGTGCCAGTAACCCAGGGAACTCCTATAATTCACCCCTCCACTTT.

This clone was detected ten times or more. The chain uses TRBV28 and TRBJ2-5; D gene ambiguous. This CDR3 comprises 13 residues. Trimming stripped 2 bases from V and 2 bases from J, with 6 bases between. Looked up from germline, CDR1 is MDHEN and CDR2 is SYDVKM. This CDR3 is CASSLPNQETQYF. In DNA form, the CDR3 reads TGTGCCAGCAGTTTACCGAATCAAGAGACCCAGTACTTC.

This clone qualifies as medium-sized. The chain recombines TRBV27 with TRBJ2-1; 9 positions match TRBD2. This CDR3 has 16 amino acids. V was pared by 2 bases and J by 3 bases, with 5 bases of the junction left unmatched. Germline V gene lookup returns CDR1 MNHEY and CDR2 SMNVEV (reference sequence). CDR3 DNA: TGTGCCAGCAGTTTAGTGGGTAGCGGGAGCTACAATGAGCAGTTCTTC. Translating gives CASSLVGSGSYNEQFF.

Many counts were recorded for this clone. The gene calls are TRBV20-1 and TRBJ1-2; 11 bases are shared with TRBD1. The CDR3 loop spans 16 amino acids. The V segment lost 6 bases and the J segment 8 bases; nucleotides outside the gene matches: 17. Germline V CDR1 and CDR2: DFQATT, SNEGSKA (reference sequence). The chain's CDR3 is CSAPASGTGGYGGYTF. DNA of the CDR3: TGCAGTGCGCCCGCATCCGGGACAGGGGGTTATGGGGGCTACACCTTC.

This clone occurred a few times. One junction end disagrees with the germline gene, perhaps due to a read error. The chain couples TRBV27 to TRBJ2-6, with D perhaps TRBD1 or TRBD2 (5 bases each). The CDR3 covers 15 residues. In germline, CDR1 is MNHEY, CDR2 SMNVEV (reference sequence). The CDR3 loop is CASSPVLSGANFLTF. CDR3 DNA: TGTGCCAGCAGTCCGGTCCTCTCCGGGGCCAACTTCCTGACTTTC.

This clone was seen ten or more times. The chain recombines TRBV29-1 with TRBJ2-5, with 8 bases aligning to TRBD1. Germline assignment: CDR1 SQVTM and CDR2 ANQGSEA. The CDR3 spans 12 residues. The V and J ends lost 5 bases and 5 bases, in that order; junction bases with no gene match: 4. The CDR3 loop reads CSVITGGETQYF. In DNA, the CDR3 is TGCAGCGTTATAACAGGGGGGGAGACCCAGTACTTC.

The sample holds a few counts of this clone. The chain links TRBV12-3 or TRBV12-4 to TRBJ2-1, with 13 bases identical to TRBD2. The CDR3 totals 16 residues. Trimming removed 3 bases from V and 10 bases from J; junction bases left unmatched: 9. The CDR3 sequence: CASSLGTSGKWREQFF. In DNA form, the CDR3 reads TGTGCCAGCAGTTTGGGGACTAGCGGGAAATGGCGGGAGCAGTTCTTC.

The table lists this clone with many counts. The CDR3 loop is CAWSQPERGYEQYF. Written as DNA, the CDR3 is TGTGCCTGGAGTCAGCCCGAACGGGGCTACGAGCAGTACTTC. The chain employs TRBV30 and TRBJ2-7; D perhaps matches TRBD2 (5 bases). The CDR3 contains 14 residues. CDR1 and CDR2 from the germline V gene are GTSNPN and SVGIG (reference sequence). Trimming shortened V by 2 bases and J by 3 bases, and 14 bases separated the two germline ends.

In its sample, this clone was seen many times. The genes are TRBV6-1 and TRBJ2-2; D is uncertain. CDR1 MNHNS and CDR2 SASEGT come from the germline V gene. Trimming removed 5 bases from V and 2 bases from J, with 12 bases in between. This CDR3 has 15 amino acids. The CDR3 is CASSSRLSNTGELFF. In DNA form, the CDR3 reads TGTGCCAGCAGTTCCCGCCTTAGTAACACCGGGGAGCTGTTTTTT.

This clone appeared many times. The gene calls are TRBV19 and TRBJ1-1; TRBD1 might be the D (5 bases). The CDR3 loop spans 13 amino acids. V lost 1 base, J lost 5 bases, and 8 bases lay in between. Germline V gene lookup returns CDR1 LNHDA and CDR2 SQIVND (reference sequence). The CDR3 sequence: CASSIGEGTEAFF. The CDR3 DNA sequence: TGTGCCAGTAGTATAGGAGAGGGGACTGAAGCTTTCTTT. The entire variable domain, with the rest obtained from reference TRBV19 and TRBJ1-1, is as follows: DGGITQSPKYLFRKEGQNVTLSCEQNLNHDAMYWYRQDPGQGLRLIYYSQIVNDFQKGDIAEGYSVSREKKESFPLTVTSAQKNPTAFYLCASSIGEGTEAFFGQGTRLTVV.

The chain couples TRBV7-2 to TRBJ1-1; D ambiguous. V was clipped by 5 bases and J by 6 bases, with 13 bases between them. The CDR3 has 13 amino acids. Germline V CDR1 and CDR2: SGHTA, FQGNSA. The CDR3 is CASSPPGVPEAFF. The DNA of the CDR3 is TGTGCCAGCAGCCCTCCAGGCGTCCCTGAAGCTTTCTTT.

This clone came up a few times. The chain is built from TRBV28 and TRBJ2-2; TRBD2 aligns across 7 bases. This CDR3 contains 13 residues. V dropped 10 bases and J dropped 3; count of bases not matched to a gene: 5. From germline, CDR1 is MDHEN and CDR2 SYDVKM. The CDR3 region has the DNA TGTGCCATCTGGACTAGAGACACCGGGGAGCTGTTTTTT. Protein product: CAIWTRDTGELFF.

This clone came up a few times. V and J are TRBV6-2 or TRBV6-3 and TRBJ1-2; D might be TRBD1 (5 bases). The CDR3 runs to 16 residues. Trimming left V 2 bases short and J 4 bases short, with 17 bases between. Germline CDR1 and CDR2: MNHEY and SVGEGT. The CDR3 bases are TGTGCCAGCAGTTACGGGGCCGAAAGACAGATCTATGGCTACACCTTC. This gives the protein CASSYGAERQIYGYTF.

This clone was seen many times. The J gene is TRBJ1-6, the V gene TRBV6-1; 9 bases are a match to TRBD1. Germline V gene sequence: CDR1 MNHNS, CDR2 SASEGT. V gave up 4 bases and J gave up 8 bases; unmatched junction bases: 6. The CDR3 extends over 15 amino acids. Here the CDR3 DNA reads TGTGCCAGCAGTGGACAACAGGGGGCGGATTCACCCCTCCACTTT. Translation: CASSGQQGADSPLHF.

This rearrangement joins TRBV5-4 to TRBJ2-2; TRBD2 might be the D (5 bases). The CDR3 is 14 residues long. CDR1 and CDR2 from the germline V gene are SGHNT and YYREEE (reference sequence). V dropped 5 bases and J dropped 4 bases, with 12 bases sitting between them. In DNA, the CDR3 is TGTGCCAGCAGGATGGTCGGAGGCACCGGGGAGCTGTTTTTT. It yields the protein CASRMVGGTGELFF.

The V call is TRBV28, the J call TRBJ2-2; D gene uncertain. This CDR3 is built from 15 residues. V lost 4 bases and J 2 bases, leaving 11 bases between the germline ends. Germline lookup yields CDR1 MDHEN and CDR2 SYDVKM. This CDR3 reads CASSYALGNTGELFF. The CDR3 bases are TGTGCCAGCAGTTACGCCCTAGGCAACACCGGGGAGCTGTTTTTT.

This clone has ten or more counts. This chain joins TRBV5-1 and TRBJ2-3, with D possibly called TRBD1 or TRBD2 (5 bases each). V was pared by 3 bases and J by 0 bases, with 11 bases between. Germline lookup yields CDR1 SGHRS and CDR2 YFSETQ. The CDR3 covers 15 residues. This chain's CDR3 is CASSSPRDSTDTQYF. CDR3 nucleotide sequence: TGCGCCAGCAGCTCCCCACGGGACAGCACAGATACGCAGTATTTT. The full variable domain, rest sourced from reference TRBV5-1 and TRBJ2-3, is KAGVTQTPRYLIKTRGQQVTLSCSPISGHRSVSWYQQTPGQGLQFLFEYFSETQRNKGNFPGRFSGRQFSNSRSEMNVSTLELGDSALYLCASSSPRDSTDTQYFGPGTRLTVL.

This clone was recorded many times. The chain combines TRBV7-9 with TRBJ1-1, with D maybe TRBD1 (5 bases). Per the germline V gene, CDR1 is SEHNR and CDR2 is FQNEAQ (reference sequence). Trimming left V 2 bases short and J 5 bases short, with 9 bases between. The CDR3 consists of 13 residues. CDR3 loop: CASSLLGETEAFF. The DNA for the CDR3 is TGTGCCAGCAGCTTATTAGGGGAGACTGAAGCTTTCTTT.

This clone has a count of ten or more. This chain joins TRBV29-1 and TRBJ2-7; 9 bases are shared with TRBD1. The CDR3 has 15 residues. Unmatched junction bases numbered 5, after V lost 1 base and J lost 1 base. Germline V gene lookup returns CDR1 SQVTM and CDR2 ANQGSEA. CDR3 in DNA: TGCAGCGTTGAAGCGCCGGGACAGGGTTCCTACGAGCAGTACTTC. This codes for CSVEAPGQGSYEQYF.